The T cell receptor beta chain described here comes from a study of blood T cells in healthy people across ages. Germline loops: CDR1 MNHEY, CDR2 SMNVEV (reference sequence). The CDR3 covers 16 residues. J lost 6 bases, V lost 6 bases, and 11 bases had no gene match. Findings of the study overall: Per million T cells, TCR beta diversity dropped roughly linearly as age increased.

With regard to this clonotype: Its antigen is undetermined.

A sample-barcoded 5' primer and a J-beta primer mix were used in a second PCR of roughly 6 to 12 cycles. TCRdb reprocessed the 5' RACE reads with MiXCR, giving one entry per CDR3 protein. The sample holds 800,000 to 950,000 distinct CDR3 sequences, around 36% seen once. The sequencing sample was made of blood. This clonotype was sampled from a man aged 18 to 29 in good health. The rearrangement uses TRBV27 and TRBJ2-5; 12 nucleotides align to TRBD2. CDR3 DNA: TGTGCCAGCAGCACGATCGGACTAGCGGGGTGGCAGACCCAGTACTTC. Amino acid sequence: CASSTIGLAGWQTQYF.